The T cell receptor beta chain under discussion was sequenced for a study of Ad26.COV2.S vaccination and SARS-CoV-2 variants. TCRdb keeps only in-frame clones here, not all; method: immunoSEQ multiplex PCR. The repertoire holds around 320,000 clones, with more than 70% as singletons. Germline values: CDR1 LGHNT, CDR2 FRNRAP. Trimming cost V 5 bases and J 7 bases, with 9 bases left between them. CDR3 length: 12 residues. This sample's treatment: roughly 19 received Ad26.COV2.S at low or high dose, single or two shots; about 5 received placebo; per-sample allocation not given. At day 63 after the first vaccine or placebo injection, samples were drawn.

The sample in question was peripheral blood, obtained in a trial of Ad26.COV2.S vaccine versus placebo. The sequence came from a person aged 18 to 59 who received the Ad26.COV2.S COVID-19 vaccine or a placebo. This chain links TRBV12-5 with TRBJ2-4; unclear D gene. The CDR3 reads CASGLNTNIQYF. The CDR3 DNA is TGTGCTAGTGGTCTGAATACGAACATTCAGTACTTC.